The clone carrying this T cell receptor beta chain was detected only a few times. Antigen specificity is unknown. The PCR contained 60 Vbeta and 13 Jbeta primers. Clones were sequenced by immunoSEQ multiplex PCR, and TCRdb holds only the in-frame ones, with some missing. Of approximately 150,000 clones detected, around 75% appear once; the ten largest clones hold 3.1%. This sample is part of a study of cytomegalovirus exposure and HLA in healthy donors. J gave up 7 bases and V 3 bases, and 4 bases lay outside the gene matches. Germline V lookup: CDR1 SNHLY, CDR2 FYNNEI. The CDR3 totals 15 residues. General study results and limits: Earlier analysis yielded a pattern in which most TCR beta V segments were productive about 90% or about 30% of the time.

The receptor comes from a male donor in good health and CMV-seronegative. This chain links TRBV2 with TRBJ2-7; 15 nucleotides agree with TRBD2. The sequenced material came from PBMCs. CDR3 in amino acids: CASSDGLAGGGEQYF. The CDR3 DNA follows: TGTGCCAGCAGTGACGGACTAGCGGGGGGGGGTGAGCAGTACTTC.